A selection of T cell receptor beta chains follows, all from one sample in a study of memory CD4+ T cells and cytomegalovirus serostatus. TCRdb keeps only in-frame clones here, not all; method: immunoSEQ multiplex PCR. The sample holds just under 65,000 clones, around 77% seen once. The source material was memory CD4+ T cells from blood. These receptor sequences come from an adult in good health and CMV-seronegative. CDR3s leave out the opening cysteine and the closing phenylalanine or tryptophan.

V: TRBV7-9; CDR3: ASSLPGQRSTGELF
V: TRBV6-6; CDR3: ASSYDLGASREY
V: TRBV18; CDR3: ASSPPVGNTGELF
V: TRBV6-5; CDR3: ASSYGYTGNTIY
V: TRBV10-1; CDR3: ASSLPAGELF
V: TRBV7-2; CDR3: ASSLAWGTGADTQY
V: TRBV7-9; CDR3: ASSLGAGGNYEQY
V: TRBV6-1; CDR3: ASSEALGQGVQGYT
V: TRBV29-1; CDR3: SAGAGESTDTQY
V: TRBV6-6; CDR3: ASNGGYGYT
V: TRBV10-3; CDR3: AIKVQGGYEQY
V: TRBV19; CDR3: ASSISTNEQY
V: TRBV4-2; CDR3: ASSPGLAGVSYQETQY
V: TRBV28; CDR3: ASSNGQRMNQPQH
V: TRBV4-2; CDR3: ASSQAVGQGAYEQY
V: TRBV13; CDR3: ASSLDGTGELF
V: TRBV7-7; CDR3: ASSLGAGGAGEQF
V: TRBV7-2; CDR3: ASSHDGEQT
V: TRBV19; CDR3: ASSSLAGGPGELF
V: TRBV10-3; CDR3: AIRAGAGGETQY
V: TRBV6-1; CDR3: ASRETTGGAYGYT
V: TRBV6-1; CDR3: ASIPTGTGFKPQH
V: TRBV7-7; CDR3: ASSPSKGSGNTIY
V: TRBV28; CDR3: ASSTAGGPYNEQF
V: TRBV15; CDR3: ATSSSQGAGEETQY
V: TRBV29-1; CDR3: SVVKGAMNTGELF
V: TRBV7-9; CDR3: ASEENIQY
V: TRBV7-2; CDR3: ASSLAAGGNTEAF
V: TRBV28; CDR3: ASSLLRAPTVGEQY
V: TRBV4-3; CDR3: ASSQDGTGIDTEAF
V: TRBV5-1; CDR3: ASSLASGAVVEQF
V: TRBV19; CDR3: ASSFQTSTDTQY
V: TRBV4-1; CDR3: ASSQDGPGYNEQF
V: TRBV5-6; CDR3: ASSRPGTSENTGELF
V: TRBV5-1; CDR3: ASSLVLMGNTEAF
V: TRBV6-1; CDR3: ASSDINYSYEQY
V: TRBV10-3; CDR3: AISRDVADSYEQY
V: TRBV30; CDR3: ARSSSGLSRDTQY
V: TRBV7-6; CDR3: ASSSEMNTEAF
V: TRBV6-1; CDR3: ASSEEGNTEAF
V: TRBV19; CDR3: ASSRKQGYGNTIY
V: TRBV7-2; CDR3: ASSLMTAPPQETQY
V: TRBV5-1; CDR3: ASSLGAGGTDTQY
V: TRBV12-5; CDR3: ASGLVLSLEAGELF
V: TRBV6-6; CDR3: ASKGETDTQY
V: TRBV5-4; CDR3: ASSVRLAGGPDTQY
V: TRBV9; CDR3: ASSVSRSTDTQY
V: TRBV30; CDR3: AWKSGGGGRVDSPLH
V: TRBV18; CDR3: ASSPTGGRANTIY
V: TRBV5-1; CDR3: ASSHSGAVNEKLF